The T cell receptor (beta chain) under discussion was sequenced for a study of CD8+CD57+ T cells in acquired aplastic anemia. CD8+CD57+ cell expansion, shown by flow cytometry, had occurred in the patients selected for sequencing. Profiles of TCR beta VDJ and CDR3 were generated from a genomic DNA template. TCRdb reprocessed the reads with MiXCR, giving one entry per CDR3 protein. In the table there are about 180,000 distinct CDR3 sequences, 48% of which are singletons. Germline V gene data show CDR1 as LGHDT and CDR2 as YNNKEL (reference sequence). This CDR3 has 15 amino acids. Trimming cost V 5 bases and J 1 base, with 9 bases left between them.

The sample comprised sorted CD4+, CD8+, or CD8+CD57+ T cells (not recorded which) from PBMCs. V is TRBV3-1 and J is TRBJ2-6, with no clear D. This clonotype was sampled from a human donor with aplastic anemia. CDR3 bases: TGTGCCAGCAGCTTAAGAGGTTCTGGGGCCAACGTCCTGACTTTC. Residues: CASSLRGSGANVLTF.